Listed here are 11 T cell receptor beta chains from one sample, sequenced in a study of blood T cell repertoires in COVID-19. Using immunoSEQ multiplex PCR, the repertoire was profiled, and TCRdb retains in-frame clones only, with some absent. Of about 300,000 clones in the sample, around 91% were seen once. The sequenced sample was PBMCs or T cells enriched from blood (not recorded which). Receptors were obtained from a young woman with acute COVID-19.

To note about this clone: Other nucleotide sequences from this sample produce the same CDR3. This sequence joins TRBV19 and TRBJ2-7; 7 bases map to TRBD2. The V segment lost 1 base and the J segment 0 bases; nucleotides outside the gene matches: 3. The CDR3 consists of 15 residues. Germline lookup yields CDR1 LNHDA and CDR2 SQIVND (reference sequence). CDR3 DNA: TGTGCCAGTAGTATAGGTGGCGGGAGCTCCTACGAGCAGTACTTC. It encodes CASSIGGGSSYEQYF.

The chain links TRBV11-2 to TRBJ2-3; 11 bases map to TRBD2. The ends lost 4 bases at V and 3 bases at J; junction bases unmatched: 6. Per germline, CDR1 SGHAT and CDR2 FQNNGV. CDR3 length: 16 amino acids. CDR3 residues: CASSSLAGGGTDTQYF. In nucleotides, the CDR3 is TGTGCCAGCAGCTCCCTAGCGGGAGGAGGGACAGATACGCAGTATTTT.

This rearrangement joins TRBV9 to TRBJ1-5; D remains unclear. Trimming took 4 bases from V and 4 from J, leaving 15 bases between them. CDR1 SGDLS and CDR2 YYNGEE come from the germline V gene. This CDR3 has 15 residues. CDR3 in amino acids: CASSRTENFNQPQHF. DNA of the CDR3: TGTGCCAGCAGCCGTACGGAGAACTTTAATCAGCCCCAGCATTTT.

Here the CDR3 DNA reads TGTGCCAGCAGCTCAGACCCGGACAGACTGGTCCTCCACTTT. Translated, it gives CASSSDPDRLVLHF. V gene TRBV7-9 combines with J gene TRBJ1-6, with a tentative D call TRBD1 (6 bases). Germline-derived CDR1 and CDR2 are SEHNR and FQNEAQ (reference sequence). Trimming stripped 4 bases from V and 15 bases from J, with 19 bases between. The CDR3 has 14 residues.

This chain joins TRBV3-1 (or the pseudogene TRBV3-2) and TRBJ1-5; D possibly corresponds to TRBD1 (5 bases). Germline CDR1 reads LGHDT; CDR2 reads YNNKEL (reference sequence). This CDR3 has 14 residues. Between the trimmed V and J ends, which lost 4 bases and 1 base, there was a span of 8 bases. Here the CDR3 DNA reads TGTGCCAGCAGCCGTGCAGGGAGCAATCAGCCCCAGCATTTT. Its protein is CASSRAGSNQPQHF.

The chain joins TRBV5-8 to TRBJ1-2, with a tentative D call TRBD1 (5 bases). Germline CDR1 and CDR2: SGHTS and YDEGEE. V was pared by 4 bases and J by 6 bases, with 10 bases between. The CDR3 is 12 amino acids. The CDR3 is CASSLIRDGYTF. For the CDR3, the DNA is TGTGCCAGCAGCCTTATCAGGGATGGCTACACCTTC.

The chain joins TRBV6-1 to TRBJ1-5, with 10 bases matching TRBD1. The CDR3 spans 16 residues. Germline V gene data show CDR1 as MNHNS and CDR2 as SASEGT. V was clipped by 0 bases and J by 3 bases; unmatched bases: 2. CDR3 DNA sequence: TGTGCCAGCAGTGAAGCCGACAGGGGGCCCAATCAGCCCCAGCATTTT. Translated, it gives CASSEADRGPNQPQHF.

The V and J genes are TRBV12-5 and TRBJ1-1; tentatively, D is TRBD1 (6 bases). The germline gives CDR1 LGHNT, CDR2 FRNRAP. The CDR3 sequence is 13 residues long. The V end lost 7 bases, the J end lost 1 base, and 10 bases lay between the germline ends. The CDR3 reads CASETQGNTEAFF. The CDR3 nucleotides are TGTGCTAGTGAAACACAGGGGAACACTGAAGCTTTCTTT.

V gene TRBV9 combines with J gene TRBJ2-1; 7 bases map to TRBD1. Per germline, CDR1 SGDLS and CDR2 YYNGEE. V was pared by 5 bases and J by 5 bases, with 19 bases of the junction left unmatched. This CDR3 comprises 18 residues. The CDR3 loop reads CASRPFVRARDRDNEQFF. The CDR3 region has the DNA TGTGCCAGCAGGCCATTTGTCCGGGCGAGGGACAGAGACAATGAGCAGTTCTTC.

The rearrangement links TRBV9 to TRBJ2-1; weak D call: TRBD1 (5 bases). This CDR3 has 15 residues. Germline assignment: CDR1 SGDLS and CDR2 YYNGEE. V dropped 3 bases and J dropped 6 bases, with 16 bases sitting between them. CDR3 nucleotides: TGTGCCAGCAGCGCAAGAGAGGAAGGGGTCAATGAGCAGTTCTTC. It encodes CASSAREEGVNEQFF.

CDR3 in DNA: TGTGCCAGCAGCCGTCGTGGGGCTACAGATACGCAGTATTTT. Amino acid sequence: CASSRRGATDTQYF. The rearrangement links TRBV3-1 (or the pseudogene TRBV3-2) to TRBJ2-3; tentative D call: TRBD1 (5 bases). Germline loops: CDR1 LGHDT, CDR2 YNNKEL (reference sequence). The CDR3 contains 14 residues. V lost 4 bases and J lost 3, with 11 bases in between.